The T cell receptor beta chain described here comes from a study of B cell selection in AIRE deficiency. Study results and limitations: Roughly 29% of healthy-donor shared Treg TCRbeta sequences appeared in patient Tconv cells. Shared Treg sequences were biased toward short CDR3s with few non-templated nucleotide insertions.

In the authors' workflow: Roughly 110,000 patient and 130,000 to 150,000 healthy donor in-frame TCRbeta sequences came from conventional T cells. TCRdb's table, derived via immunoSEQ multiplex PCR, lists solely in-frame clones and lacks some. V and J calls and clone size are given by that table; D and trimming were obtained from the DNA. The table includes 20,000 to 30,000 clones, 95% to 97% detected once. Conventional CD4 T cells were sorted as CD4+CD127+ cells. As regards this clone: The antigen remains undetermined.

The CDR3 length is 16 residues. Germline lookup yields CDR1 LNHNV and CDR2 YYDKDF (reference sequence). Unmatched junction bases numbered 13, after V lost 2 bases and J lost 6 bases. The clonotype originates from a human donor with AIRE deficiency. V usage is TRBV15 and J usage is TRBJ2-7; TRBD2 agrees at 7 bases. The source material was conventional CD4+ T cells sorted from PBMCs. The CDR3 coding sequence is TGTGCCACCAGCAGACTTCCCGGGGCCTCTAGCGGCGAGCAGTACTTC. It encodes CATSRLPGASSGEQYF.